This T cell receptor (beta chain) was captured in a study of T cell responses to AZD1222 COVID-19 vaccine. Second-dose intervals near 4 or 12 weeks were combined. The CDR3 length is 14 residues. Per the germline V gene, CDR1 is SGHRS and CDR2 is YFSETQ. Between the trimmed V and J ends, which lost 0 bases and 4 bases, there was a span of 10 bases. Profiling relied on immunoSEQ multiplex PCR, and the TCRdb table lists in-frame clones only, not all of them. The sample contains about 150,000 clones, around 92% of which appear only once. Study outcomes and limitations: There were mostly white British donors and more females than males, and clonal diversity was possibly underestimated. Sampled repertoires all dated from after the peak T cell response. Distributed over spike, vaccine-associated CD4 TCRs predominated at 160-218 and 743-854.

Of note for this clone: Its matching antigen is unknown.

This sequence originates from an adult who received the AZD1222 COVID-19 vaccine. Sequenced material: peripheral blood, taken 28 days after the second AZD1222 dose. This chain links TRBV5-1 with TRBJ1-1; D is perhaps TRBD1 (5 bases). CDR3 sequence reads: CASSLAAGGTEAFF. The CDR3 bases are TGCGCCAGCAGCTTGGCAGCGGGGGGCACTGAAGCTTTCTTT.